The 4 T cell receptor beta chains below come from one sample, sequenced in a study of radiotherapy plus CTLA-4 blockade in lung cancer. Sequencing used immunoSEQ multiplex PCR; TCRdb keeps in-frame clones, though not all of them. Among tens of thousands of clones listed, about 83% were seen once. The sequencing here drew on peripheral blood, taken from a patient treated with radiotherapy plus ipilimumab. The receptors shown here come from a human donor with non-small cell lung cancer whose response to radiotherapy plus ipilimumab could not be evaluated.

The chain employs TRBV6-5 and TRBJ2-7; TRBD1 matches at 9 bases. V trimming: 8 bases; J trimming: 3 bases; junction bases outside the gene matches: 11. The germline V gene encodes CDR1 MNHEY and CDR2 SVGAGI. The CDR3 extends over 15 amino acids. CDR3 DNA sequence: TGTGCCAGCGGGTATCCGGGACAGGGTAACTACGAGCAGTACTTC. As protein: CASGYPGQGNYEQYF.

The V gene is TRBV21-1, the J gene TRBJ2-1; the D segment call TRBD1 is taken from the table without a DNA check. TRBV21-1 is noted as a pseudogene. CDR3 length equals 15 residues. CDR3 coding DNA: TGTGCCAGCAGCAAGGACAGGGCGTGCTACAATGAGCAGTTCTTC. Its translation is CASSKDRACYNEQFF.

V gene TRBV5-1 combines with J gene TRBJ1-1; the match to TRBD1 covers 11 bases. Germline V gene data show CDR1 as SGHRS and CDR2 as YFSETQ. After removal of 4 bases from V and 9 bases from J, the junction contained 14 bases not matched to a gene. CDR3 size: 16 residues. The CDR3 DNA reads as TGCGCCAGCAGCACGGACCCCGGACAGGGGGCCATGAAAGCTTTCTTT. Translated: CASSTDPGQGAMKAFF.

The V and J genes are TRBV28 and TRBJ2-7, with 7 positions matching TRBD1. The germline gives CDR1 MDHEN, CDR2 SYDVKM. This CDR3 has 17 residues. Losses at the gene ends were 4 bases for V and 0 bases for J; bases not matched to a gene: 12. CDR3 amino acids: CASSSGTAGWNSYEQYF. For the CDR3, the DNA is TGTGCCAGCAGTTCCGGGACAGCCGGGTGGAACTCCTACGAGCAGTACTTC.